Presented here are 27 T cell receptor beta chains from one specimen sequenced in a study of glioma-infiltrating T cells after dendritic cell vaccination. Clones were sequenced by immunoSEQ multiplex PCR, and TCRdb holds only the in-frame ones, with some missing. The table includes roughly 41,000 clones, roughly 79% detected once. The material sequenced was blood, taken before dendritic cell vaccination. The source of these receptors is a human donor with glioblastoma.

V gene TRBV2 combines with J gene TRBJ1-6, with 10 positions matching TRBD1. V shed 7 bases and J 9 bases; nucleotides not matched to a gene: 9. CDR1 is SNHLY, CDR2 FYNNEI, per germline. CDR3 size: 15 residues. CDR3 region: CASTRTGGSGSPLHF. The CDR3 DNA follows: TGTGCCAGCACTAGGACAGGGGGGAGTGGTTCACCCCTCCACTTT.

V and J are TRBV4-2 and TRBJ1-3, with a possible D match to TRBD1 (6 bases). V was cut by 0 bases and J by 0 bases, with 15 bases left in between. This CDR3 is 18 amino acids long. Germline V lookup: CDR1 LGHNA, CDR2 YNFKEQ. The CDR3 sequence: CASSQDLPRGDSGNTIYF. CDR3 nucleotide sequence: TGTGCCAGCAGCCAAGATCTTCCCAGGGGCGACTCTGGAAACACCATATATTTT.

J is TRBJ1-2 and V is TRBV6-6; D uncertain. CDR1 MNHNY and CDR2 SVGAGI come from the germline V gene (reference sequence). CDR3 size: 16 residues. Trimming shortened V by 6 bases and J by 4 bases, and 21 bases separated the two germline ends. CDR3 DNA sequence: TGTGCCAGCAGCTACCCCTCCGCGGCGACTGGCTATGGCTACACCTTC. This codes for CASSYPSAATGYGYTF.

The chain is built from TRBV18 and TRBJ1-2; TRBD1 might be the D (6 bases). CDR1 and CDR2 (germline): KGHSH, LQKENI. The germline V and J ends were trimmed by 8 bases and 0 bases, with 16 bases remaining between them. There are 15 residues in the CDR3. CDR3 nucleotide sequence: TGTGCCAGCCACGGGGGGGCTCAAGCTAACTATGGCTACACCTTC. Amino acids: CASHGGAQANYGYTF.

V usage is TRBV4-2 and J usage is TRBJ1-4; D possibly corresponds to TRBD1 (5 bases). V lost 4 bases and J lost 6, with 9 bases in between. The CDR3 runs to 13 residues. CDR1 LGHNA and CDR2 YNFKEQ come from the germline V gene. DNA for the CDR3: TGTGCCAGCAGCCCACAAGGGGATGAAAAACTGTTTTTT. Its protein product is CASSPQGDEKLFF.

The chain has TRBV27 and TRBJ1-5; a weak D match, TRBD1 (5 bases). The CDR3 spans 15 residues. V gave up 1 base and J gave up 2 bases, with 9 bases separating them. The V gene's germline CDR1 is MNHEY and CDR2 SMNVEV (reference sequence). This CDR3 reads CASSLFGGRNQPQHF. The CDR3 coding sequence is TGTGCCAGCAGTTTATTCGGGGGTCGCAATCAGCCCCAGCATTTT.

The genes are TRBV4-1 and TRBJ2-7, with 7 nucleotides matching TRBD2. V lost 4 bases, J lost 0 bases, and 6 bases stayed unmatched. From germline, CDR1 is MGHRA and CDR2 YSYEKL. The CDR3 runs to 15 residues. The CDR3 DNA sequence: TGCGCCAGCAGCCTCGGGACTACGAGCTCCTACGAGCAGTACTTC. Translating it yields CASSLGTTSSYEQYF.

The CDR3 reads CASSPSSYEQYF. The DNA for the CDR3 is TGTGCCAGCAGCCCGAGCTCCTACGAGCAGTACTTC. The J gene is TRBJ2-7, the V gene TRBV7-9; D ambiguous. The V and J ends lost 5 bases and 0 bases respectively, with 5 bases between them. The CDR3 runs 12 residues. CDR1 and CDR2 (germline): SEHNR, FQNEAQ (reference sequence).

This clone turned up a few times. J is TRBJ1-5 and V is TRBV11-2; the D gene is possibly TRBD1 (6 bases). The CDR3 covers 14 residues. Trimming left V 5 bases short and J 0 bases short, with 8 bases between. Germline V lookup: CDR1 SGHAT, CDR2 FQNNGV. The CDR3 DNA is TGTGCCAGCAGCCAGGGGTCTAGCAATCAGCCCCAGCATTTT. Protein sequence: CASSQGSSNQPQHF.

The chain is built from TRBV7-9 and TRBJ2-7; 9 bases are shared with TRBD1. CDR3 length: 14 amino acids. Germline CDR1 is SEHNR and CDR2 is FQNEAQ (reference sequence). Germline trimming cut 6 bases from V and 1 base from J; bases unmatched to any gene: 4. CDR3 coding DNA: TGTGCCAGCAGAAAACAGGGGGCGTCCTACGAGCAGTACTTC. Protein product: CASRKQGASYEQYF.

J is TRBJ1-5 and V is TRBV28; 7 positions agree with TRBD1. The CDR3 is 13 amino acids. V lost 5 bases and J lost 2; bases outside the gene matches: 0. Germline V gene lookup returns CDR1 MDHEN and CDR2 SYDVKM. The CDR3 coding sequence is TGTGCCAGCAGTACAGGGGGCAATCAGCCCCAGCATTTT. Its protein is CASSTGGNQPQHF.

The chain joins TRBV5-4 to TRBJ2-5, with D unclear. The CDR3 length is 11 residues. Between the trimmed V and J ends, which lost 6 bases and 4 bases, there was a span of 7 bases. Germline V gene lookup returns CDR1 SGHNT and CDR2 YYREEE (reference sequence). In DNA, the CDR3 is TGTGCCAGCATCCGAGGAGAGACCCAGTACTTC. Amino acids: CASIRGETQYF.

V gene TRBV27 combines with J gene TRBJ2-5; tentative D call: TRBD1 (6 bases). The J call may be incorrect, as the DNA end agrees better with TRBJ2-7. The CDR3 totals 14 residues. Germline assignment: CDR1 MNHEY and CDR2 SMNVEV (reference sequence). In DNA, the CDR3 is TGTGCCAGCAGTTCCTTGGACAGCCTCTACGAGCAGTACTTC. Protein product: CASSSLDSLYEQYF.

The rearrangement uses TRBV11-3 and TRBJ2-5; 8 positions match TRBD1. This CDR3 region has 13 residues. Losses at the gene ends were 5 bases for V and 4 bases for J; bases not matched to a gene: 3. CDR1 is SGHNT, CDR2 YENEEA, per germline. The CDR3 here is CASSGTGRETQYF. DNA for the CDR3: TGTGCCAGCAGCGGGACAGGACGAGAGACCCAGTACTTC.

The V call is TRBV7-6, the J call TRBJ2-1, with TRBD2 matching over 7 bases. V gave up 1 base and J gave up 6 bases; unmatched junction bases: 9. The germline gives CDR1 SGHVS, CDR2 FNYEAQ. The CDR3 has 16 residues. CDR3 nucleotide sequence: TGTGCCAGCAGCTTAGTGTTGCCGGGGGGACCCAATGAGCAGTTCTTC. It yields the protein CASSLVLPGGPNEQFF.

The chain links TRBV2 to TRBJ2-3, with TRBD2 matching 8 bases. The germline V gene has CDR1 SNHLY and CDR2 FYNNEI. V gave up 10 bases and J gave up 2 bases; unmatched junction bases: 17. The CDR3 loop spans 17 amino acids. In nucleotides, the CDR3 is TGTGCCACACCTCCAACCGGGGCGGGGGGACACACAGATACGCAGTATTTT. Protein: CATPPTGAGGHTDTQYF. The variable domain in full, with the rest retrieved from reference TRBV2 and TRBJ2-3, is EPEVTQTPSHQVTQMGQEVILRCVPISNHLYFYWYRQILGQKVEFLVSFYNNEISEKSEIFDDQFSVERPDGSNFTLKIRSTKLEDSAMYFCATPPTGAGGHTDTQYFGPGTRLTVL.

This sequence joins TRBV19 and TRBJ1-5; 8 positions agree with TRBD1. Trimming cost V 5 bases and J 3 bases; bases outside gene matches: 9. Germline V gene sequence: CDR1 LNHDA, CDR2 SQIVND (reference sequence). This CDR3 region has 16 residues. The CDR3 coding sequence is TGTGCCAGTAGTCCCGGACAGGGTTTGGTCAATCAGCCCCAGCATTTT. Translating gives CASSPGQGLVNQPQHF.

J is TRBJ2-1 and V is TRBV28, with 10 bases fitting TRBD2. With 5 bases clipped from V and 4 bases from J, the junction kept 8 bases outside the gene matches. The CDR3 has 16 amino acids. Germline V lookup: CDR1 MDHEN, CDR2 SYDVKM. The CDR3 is CASSPLAGVGYNEQFF. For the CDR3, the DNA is TGTGCCAGCAGTCCGCTAGCGGGGGTTGGATACAATGAGCAGTTCTTC.

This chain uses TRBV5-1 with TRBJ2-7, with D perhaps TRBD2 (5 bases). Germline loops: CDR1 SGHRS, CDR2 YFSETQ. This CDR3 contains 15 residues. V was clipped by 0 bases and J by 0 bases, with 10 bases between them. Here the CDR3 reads CASSLESGFSYEQYF. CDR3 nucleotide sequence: TGCGCCAGCAGCTTGGAATCGGGATTCTCCTACGAGCAGTACTTC.

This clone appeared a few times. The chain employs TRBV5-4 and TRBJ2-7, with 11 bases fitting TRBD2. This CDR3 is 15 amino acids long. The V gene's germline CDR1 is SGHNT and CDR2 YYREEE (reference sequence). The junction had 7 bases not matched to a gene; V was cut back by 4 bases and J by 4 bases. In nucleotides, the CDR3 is TGTGCCAGCAGCCTCCCTAGCGGGGGGAGGTACGAGCAGTACTTC. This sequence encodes CASSLPSGGRYEQYF.

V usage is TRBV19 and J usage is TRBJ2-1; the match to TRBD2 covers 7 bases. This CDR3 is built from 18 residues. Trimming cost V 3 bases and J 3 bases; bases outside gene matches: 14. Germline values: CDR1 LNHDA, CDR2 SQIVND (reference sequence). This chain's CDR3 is CASSMGPTSDHHYNEQFF. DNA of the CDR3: TGTGCCAGTAGTATGGGGCCCACTAGCGACCACCACTACAATGAGCAGTTCTTC.

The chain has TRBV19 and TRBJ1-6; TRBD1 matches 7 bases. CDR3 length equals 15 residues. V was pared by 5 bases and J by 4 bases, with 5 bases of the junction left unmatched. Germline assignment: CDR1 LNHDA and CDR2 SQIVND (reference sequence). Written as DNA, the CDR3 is TGTGCCAGTAGTCCCGGGACAGAATATAATTCACCCCTCCACTTT. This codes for CASSPGTEYNSPLHF.

CDR3 in DNA: TGTGCCAGCAAGCAGGGACTAGCGGGGCAAGAGACCCAGTACTTC. This translates into CASKQGLAGQETQYF. V is TRBV6-5 and J is TRBJ2-5; 13 positions match TRBD2. In germline, CDR1 is MNHEY, CDR2 SVGAGI. The CDR3 is 15 residues long. Trimming removed 7 bases from V and 2 bases from J; junction bases left unmatched: 4.

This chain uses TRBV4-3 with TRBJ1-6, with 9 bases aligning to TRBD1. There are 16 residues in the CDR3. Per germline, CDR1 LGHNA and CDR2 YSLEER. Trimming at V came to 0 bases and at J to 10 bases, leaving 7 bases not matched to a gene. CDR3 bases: TGCGCCAGCAGCCAAGAGTCGGGACAGGGTTTCTCACCCCTCCACTTT. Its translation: CASSQESGQGFSPLHF.

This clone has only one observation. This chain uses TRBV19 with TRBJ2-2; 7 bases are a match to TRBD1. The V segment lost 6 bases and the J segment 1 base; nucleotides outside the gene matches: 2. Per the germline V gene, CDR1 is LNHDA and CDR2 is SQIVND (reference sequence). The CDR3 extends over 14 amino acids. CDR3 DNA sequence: TGTGCCAGTAGGGACAGGCAGAACACCGGGGAGCTGTTTTTT. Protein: CASRDRQNTGELFF.

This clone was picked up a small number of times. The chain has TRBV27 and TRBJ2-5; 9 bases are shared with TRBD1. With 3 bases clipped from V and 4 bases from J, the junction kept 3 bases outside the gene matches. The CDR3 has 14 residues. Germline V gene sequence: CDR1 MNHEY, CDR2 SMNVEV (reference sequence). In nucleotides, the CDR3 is TGTGCCAGCAGTTTGGACAGGGGTACAGAGACCCAGTACTTC. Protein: CASSLDRGTETQYF.

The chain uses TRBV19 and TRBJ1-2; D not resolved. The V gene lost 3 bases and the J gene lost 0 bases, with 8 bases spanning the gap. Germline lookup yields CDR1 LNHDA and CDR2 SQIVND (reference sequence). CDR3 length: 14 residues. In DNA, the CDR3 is TGTGCCAGTAGTATTAGTTTTACTAACTATGGCTACACCTTC. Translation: CASSISFTNYGYTF.